This T cell receptor beta chain was sequenced during a study of control samples from healthy donors and cancer patients. Assay: immunoSEQ multiplex PCR; the TCRdb copy retains only in-frame clones and omits some. The data contain tens of thousands of clones, over 75% of them singletons. Per the germline V gene, CDR1 is ENHRY and CDR2 is SYGVKD. The CDR3 is 15 amino acids. J lost 9 bases, V lost 3 bases, and 10 bases had no gene match. Sequenced material: blood. The clonotype originates from a man aged 45-60 years in good health. The chain carries TRBV10-3 and TRBJ2-1; 8 bases line up with TRBD2. The CDR3 bases are TGTGCCATCAGTGATCCGGGCCTAGCGGGCGGTGAGCAGTTCTTC. It encodes CAISDPGLAGGEQFF.